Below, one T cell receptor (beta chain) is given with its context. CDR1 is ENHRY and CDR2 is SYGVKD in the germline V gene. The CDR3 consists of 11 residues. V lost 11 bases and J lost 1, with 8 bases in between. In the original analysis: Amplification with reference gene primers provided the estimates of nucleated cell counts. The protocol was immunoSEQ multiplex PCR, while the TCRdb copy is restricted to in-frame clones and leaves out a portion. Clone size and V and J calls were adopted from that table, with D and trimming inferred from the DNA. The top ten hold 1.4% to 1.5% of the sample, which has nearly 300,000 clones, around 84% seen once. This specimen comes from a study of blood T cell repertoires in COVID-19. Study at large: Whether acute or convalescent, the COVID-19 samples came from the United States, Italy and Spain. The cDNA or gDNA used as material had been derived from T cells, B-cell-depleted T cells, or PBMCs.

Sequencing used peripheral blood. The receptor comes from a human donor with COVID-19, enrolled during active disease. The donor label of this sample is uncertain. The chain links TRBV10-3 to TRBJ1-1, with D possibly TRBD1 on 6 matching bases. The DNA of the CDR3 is TGTGCCGCACAGGGGAACACTGAAGCTTTCTTT. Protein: CAAQGNTEAFF.